A selection of T cell receptor beta chains follows, all from one sample in a study of OX40 agonist ivuxolimab in advanced cancers. Repertoires were generated with immunoSEQ multiplex PCR, while TCRdb's copy carries only in-frame clones and drops some. The sample holds 80,000 or so clones, approximately 94% seen once. This material consisted of CD4+ or CD8+ T cells sorted from blood, taken in a trial of the OX40 agonist ivuxolimab. Source of these receptors: an adult with an advanced solid tumor such as melanoma, head and neck, liver or kidney cancer. CDR3s include the opening cysteine and the closing phenylalanine or tryptophan. The order of the fields is J gene, D gene, V gene, clone size, CDR3 protein, CDR3 DNA. D genes are given only for firm matches. Only part of the rows carry a size: once, few, many, or a class if the clone is expanded.

TRBJ2-2 | - | TRBV16 | once | CASSYHLTGFAGELFF | TGTGCCAGCAGCTACCACCTAACAGGGTTCGCCGGGGAGCTGTTTTTT
TRBJ1-1 | TRBD1 | TRBV7-9 | - | CASSSLGGGQGNTEAFF | TGTGCCAGCAGCTCCCTGGGAGGCGGACAGGGAAACACTGAAGCTTTCTTT
TRBJ1-1 | - | TRBV14 | - | CASSPQGFMNTEAFF | TGTGCCAGCAGCCCACAGGGCTTCATGAACACTGAAGCTTTCTTT
TRBJ1-1 | - | TRBV7-8 | - | CASSLMGGWNTEAFF | TGTGCCAGCAGCCTAATGGGGGGATGGAACACTGAAGCTTTCTTT
TRBJ1-3 | - | TRBV19 | - | CASSIDPGSSGNTIYF | TGTGCCAGTAGTATAGATCCGGGGAGCTCTGGAAACACCATATATTTT
TRBJ1-2 | - | TRBV5-5 | - | CASSLSLGGYTF | TGTGCCAGCAGCCTATCCCTTGGTGGCTACACCTTC
TRBJ1-5 | - | TRBV7-2 | - | CASSSGTSSNQPQHF | TGTGCCAGCAGCTCCGGGACCTCCAGCAATCAGCCCCAGCATTTT
TRBJ2-7 | - | TRBV28 | - | CASSFRGYEQYF | TGTGCCAGCAGTTTTAGGGGATACGAGCAGTACTTC
TRBJ2-7 | - | TRBV9 | - | CASSGTSHEQYF | TGTGCCAGCAGCGGGACTTCGCACGAGCAGTACTTC
TRBJ2-7 | - | TRBV10-3 | - | CAISDVDRTYEQYF | TGTGCCATCAGTGATGTTGACAGGACGTACGAGCAGTACTTC
TRBJ2-7 | - | TRBV6-5 | - | CASSWAGSSYEQYF | TGTGCCAGCAGTTGGGCAGGGAGCTCCTACGAGCAGTACTTC
TRBJ2-1 | - | TRBV5-1 | - | CASSLTGSSYNEQFF | TGCGCCAGCAGCTTGACAGGTAGCTCCTACAATGAGCAGTTCTTC
TRBJ1-6 | TRBD1 | TRBV5-4 | - | CASSLTGGNNSPLHF | TGTGCCAGCAGCTTGACAGGGGGCAATAATTCACCCCTCCACTTT
TRBJ1-1 | TRBD1 | TRBV6-5 | - | CASSWTGADTEAFF | TGTGCCAGCAGTTGGACAGGGGCTGACACTGAAGCTTTCTTT
TRBJ2-1 | - | TRBV4-2 | - | CASSQDPPEVGMVDEQFF | TGTGCCAGCAGCCAAGATCCCCCCGAGGTCGGGATGGTCGATGAGCAGTTCTTC
TRBJ1-5 | TRBD1 | TRBV18 | once | CASSPDRVDQPQHF | TGTGCCAGCTCACCGGACAGGGTTGATCAGCCCCAGCATTTT
TRBJ2-7 | TRBD2 | TRBV5-4 | - | CASSYSGGPYEQYF | TGTGCCAGCAGCTATAGCGGGGGACCCTACGAGCAGTACTTC
TRBJ2-7 | - | TRBV2 | - | CASSLGLRDEQYF | TGTGCCAGCAGTCTCGGCCTACGGGACGAGCAGTACTTC
TRBJ2-3 | - | TRBV7-6 | - | CASSSEERSSTSTDTQYF | TGTGCCAGCAGCTCCGAAGAACGGTCGTCGACTAGCACAGATACGCAGTATTTT
TRBJ2-7 | - | TRBV4-3 | once | CASSQGGVIYEQYF | TGCGCCAGCAGCCAAGGCGGGGTAATCTACGAGCAGTACTTC
TRBJ2-1 | - | TRBV27 | - | CASSFVPSLHEQFF | TGTGCCAGCAGTTTCGTACCTAGCTTACATGAGCAGTTCTTC
TRBJ1-1 | TRBD1 | TRBV29-1 | - | CSVEDLGTGEAFF | TGCAGCGTTGAAGATTTGGGGACAGGAGAAGCTTTCTTT
TRBJ2-1 | TRBD1 | TRBV6-5 | - | CASSGQGLPYNEQFF | TGTGCCAGCAGTGGACAGGGGCTTCCCTACAATGAGCAGTTCTTC
TRBJ2-5 | TRBD2 | TRBV5-1 | once | CASSLHASGGVQETQYF | TGCGCCAGCAGCTTGCATGCTAGCGGGGGGGTTCAAGAGACCCAGTACTTC
TRBJ2-1 | - | TRBV7-9 | - | CASSSTYTGTSEQFF | TGTGCCAGCAGCTCGACCTACACCGGGACATCCGAGCAGTTCTTC
TRBJ2-3 | TRBD1 | TRBV28 | - | CASSWTGGTDTQYF | TGTGCCAGCAGCTGGACAGGGGGCACAGATACGCAGTATTTT
TRBJ1-2 | - | TRBV6-1 | - | CASSVPGAGYGYTF | TGTGCCAGCAGTGTGCCGGGGGCGGGCTATGGCTACACCTTC
TRBJ2-2 | - | TRBV6-1 | - | CASSEMETLGTGELFF | TGTGCCAGCAGTGAGATGGAGACCCTGGGAACCGGGGAGCTGTTTTTT
TRBJ2-6 | TRBD2 | TRBV11-2 | - | CASSSLGSVAGSGANVLTF | TGTGCCAGCAGCTCATTGGGGTCGGTAGCGGGATCCGGGGCCAACGTCCTGACTTTC
TRBJ2-7 | - | TRBV4-1 | - | CASSQSTGPYSYEQYF | TGCGCCAGCAGCCAGTCTACAGGGCCCTACTCCTACGAGCAGTACTTC
TRBJ2-7 | TRBD2 | TRBV13 | once | CASSSSSGGYEQYF | TGTGCCAGCAGCTCGTCTAGCGGGGGTTACGAGCAGTACTTC
TRBJ1-5 | TRBD1 | TRBV28 | - | CASSRDSSNQPQHF | TGTGCCAGCAGCCGGGACAGTAGCAATCAGCCCCAGCATTTT
TRBJ2-3 | - | TRBV11-3 | - | CASSLNVDTQYF | TGTGCCAGCAGCTTAAATGTGGATACGCAGTATTTT
TRBJ1-1 | - | TRBV5-1 | - | CASSFYWTTGENTEAFF | TGCGCCAGCAGCTTCTACTGGACGACAGGAGAGAACACTGAAGCTTTCTTT
TRBJ2-5 | TRBD1 | TRBV27 | - | CASSLGPPQGSQETQYF | TGTGCCAGCAGTTTGGGCCCCCCACAGGGGTCCCAAGAGACCCAGTACTTC
TRBJ2-7 | - | TRBV15 | once | CATSSPGVLSSYEQYF | TGTGCCACCAGCTCCCCCGGAGTCCTGAGCTCCTACGAGCAGTACTTC
TRBJ2-4 | - | TRBV19 | - | CASSMEIAKNIQYF | TGTGCCAGTAGTATGGAAATAGCCAAAAACATTCAGTACTTC
TRBJ1-2 | TRBD1 | TRBV29-1 | - | CSVEDRKGQGKGYTF | TGCAGCGTTGAAGATAGAAAGGGACAGGGGAAAGGCTACACCTTC
TRBJ1-5 | - | TRBV28 | - | CASSFPDNQPQHF | TGTGCCAGCAGTTTCCCAGACAATCAGCCCCAGCATTTT
TRBJ1-1 | - | TRBV7-9 | - | CASRPTGSVTEAFF | TGTGCCAGCAGGCCAACAGGGTCGGTTACTGAAGCTTTCTTT
TRBJ1-1 | - | TRBV6-6 | - | CASPPEAGHISEAFF | TGTGCCAGCCCCCCCGAGGCAGGGCATATCTCTGAAGCTTTCTTT
TRBJ2-3 | - | TRBV11-2 | - | CASSPRQRDTDTQYF | TGTGCCAGCAGCCCTAGACAGAGAGACACAGATACGCAGTATTTT
TRBJ2-3 | - | TRBV28 | once | CASSLISRRVSTDTQYF | TGTGCCAGCAGTTTAATATCTCGGAGAGTGAGCACAGATACGCAGTATTTT
TRBJ1-1 | - | TRBV11-2 | - | CASSFVGNRNTEAFF | TGTGCCAGCAGCTTCGTAGGGAATAGGAACACTGAAGCTTTCTTT
TRBJ2-7 | - | TRBV25-1 | - | CASSGGGGAAAYEQYF | TGTGCCAGCAGTGGGGGTGGAGGAGCGGCGGCCTACGAGCAGTACTTC
TRBJ2-1 | - | TRBV7-8 | once | CASSYTGEGRNEQFF | TGTGCCAGCAGCTATACAGGGGAGGGTAGGAATGAGCAGTTCTTC
TRBJ1-1 | - | TRBV9 | - | CASSVKGDGRTEAFF | TGTGCCAGCAGCGTTAAAGGGGACGGGAGAACTGAAGCTTTCTTT
TRBJ2-2 | - | TRBV9 | - | CASSGGDRNTGELFF | TGTGCCAGCAGCGGGGGGGACAGAAACACCGGGGAGCTGTTTTTT
TRBJ2-1 | - | TRBV9 | - | CASSVGVGDYNEQFF | TGTGCCAGCAGCGTAGGGGTAGGGGATTACAATGAGCAGTTCTTC
TRBJ2-2 | - | TRBV5-1 | once | CASSFGTGNTGELFF | TGCGCCAGCAGCTTTGGGACGGGGAACACCGGGGAGCTGTTTTTT
TRBJ1-4 | - | TRBV28 | - | CASSLWEGNEKLFF | TGTGCCAGCAGTTTATGGGAGGGAAATGAAAAACTGTTTTTT
TRBJ2-1 | TRBD2 | TRBV19 | - | CASTRWGGSYNEQFF | TGTGCCAGTACACGATGGGGGGGCTCCTACAATGAGCAGTTCTTC